This T cell receptor (beta chain) was captured in a study of blood T cell repertoires in COVID-19. Original handling: Reference gene primer amplification in the assay estimated nucleated cell counts. Assay used: immunoSEQ multiplex PCR; TCRdb lists only in-frame clones, some missing. That table supplies the V and J calls and clone size; D and trimming were determined from the DNA. Of about 70,000 clones in the sample, over 70% were seen once. Germline V lookup: CDR1 SEHNR, CDR2 FQNEAQ (reference sequence). CDR3 length: 16 amino acids. The junction had 5 bases not matched to a gene; V was cut back by 1 base and J by 6 bases.

The sample comprised peripheral blood. This sequence originates from a man between 45 and 60 years old with active COVID-19. The rearrangement joins TRBV7-9 to TRBJ2-5; TRBD2 matches at 13 bases. The CDR3 DNA reads TGTGCCAGCAGCTTAGGGACTAGCGGGAGTGTAAAGACCCAGTACTTC. This encodes CASSLGTSGSVKTQYF.